This paragraph reports one T cell receptor (beta chain). This clone showed up just a few times. Its cognate antigen has yet to be identified. Base quality data are lacking; no much larger clone is found one base away. Trimming costs V 3 bases and J 1 base, and their ends lie 12 bases apart. The germline V gene encodes CDR1 SGHTA and CDR2 FQGTGA. There are 16 amino acids in the CDR3, from cysteine to phenylalanine inclusive. CDR3 DNA is the only sequence kept; it has 48 bases, read in frame from the first base. Peripheral blood samples were provided by related bone marrow donors on the day of marrow donation. Peripheral blood and bone marrow mononuclear cells were isolated by Ficoll-Hypaque density centrifugation and were cryopreserved. TRB sequencing was run on genomic DNA with either the immunoSEQ assay at survey resolution or the hsTCRB kit. The original pipeline was this. The immunoSEQ software handled the initial read processing, while the LymphoSeq R package was used for the repertoire analyses. Clonality was computed as 1 minus normalized Shannon entropy; Gini coefficient was also calculated for each TRB dataset. Phenotypes of unsorted samples were inferred by mapping TRB sequences from sorted subsets of the recipient or donor onto unsorted samples of the same recipient. TCRdb carries this immuneACCESS record with in-frame sequences only. Its versions omit some clonotypes, under half of them owing to an unresolved V gene in the studies checked, with the rest unexplained. The V and J calls and clone size come from that table; D and trimming were worked out from the DNA. For this sample, around 35,000 clones are listed, none of them singletons. The ten largest make up 6.5% to 7% of the sample.

This entry comes from a study of T cells after posttransplantation cyclophosphamide (dated by TCRdb to the mid-2010s). Regarding the complete study: T cell repertoire reconstitution was tracked by TRB sequencing after myeloablative bone marrow transplantation in which posttransplantation cyclophosphamide was used as GVHD prophylaxis. Samples from a few dozen PTCy-treated patients, along with samples from roughly 15 of their related bone marrow donors, underwent antigen receptor sequencing. Blood from all 35 or so PTCy patients with 1-year posttransplant specimens was subjected to TRB sequencing. In 3 patients, TRB sequencing was also performed on up to roughly 3 more blood samples taken 2 to 5.2 years after transplant, and in several patients, pretransplant blood was also TRB-sequenced. Because TRA and TRB clonality correlated tightly in about 10 samples, later TCR analyses were limited to TRB. Public TRB sequences were queried against a database of over 3,000 sequences associated with responses to pathogens, tumor antigens, self-antigens and alloantigens.

What the work shows at the level of the full study, not this receptor alone: Across more than 35 patients, recipient CMV seropositivity and CMV reactivation were highly associated with TRB clonality; PTCy diversity was similar to CNI/methotrexate controls. At 1-2 months, donor-recipient similarity was low but rose over the first year, and the later blood repertoires were often dominated by donor CD8+ memory clones. The TRB repertoires of T cells infiltrating skin or GI tract showed only limited overlap with the TRB repertoires of T cells in blood.

The sample consisted of PBMCs. The TCR was taken from a woman aged 50 to 60 in good health and a related stem cell transplant donor. The V gene is TRBV7-3 and the J gene is TRBJ2-2; TRBD1 might be the D gene, on 5 matching bases. The CDR3 reads as follows: CASSLEGVRNTGELFF. The nucleotide sequence is given as TGTGCCAGCAGCTTGGAAGGGGTTAGGAACACCGGGGAGCTGTTTTTT.